This entry is about one TCR beta chain. What went into each PCR as a spike was synthetic TCR analog templates. Produced via immunoSEQ multiplex PCR; TCRdb's table is partial and in-frame only. The sample carries some 27,000 clones, 65% to 90% recorded once. These data are taken from a study of PD-L1 blockade in urothelial cancer. The receptor was derived from a man aged 50 to 59 with urothelial cancer. The sample in question was PBMCs, obtained around atezolizumab (anti-PD-L1) treatment.

CDR3 amino acids: CASSFRATGSYDQPQHF. CDR3 DNA: TGTGCCAGCAGCTTTAGGGCGACAGGGAGTTACGATCAGCCCCAGCATTTT. The chain combines TRBV5-6 with TRBJ1-5; 7 bases are shared with TRBD1. This CDR3 is 17 amino acids long. In germline, CDR1 is SGHDT, CDR2 YYEEEE. Unmatched junction bases numbered 13, after V lost 2 bases and J lost 5 bases.